The table lists the clone carrying this T cell receptor beta chain with a few counts. This entry belongs to a study of blood T cells in healthy people across ages. The germline V gene encodes CDR1 MNHEY and CDR2 SVGAGI. The CDR3 runs to 14 residues. The use of a sample-barcoded 5' primer and a J-beta primer mix characterized a second PCR of about 6 to 12 cycles. TCRdb independently ran MiXCR on the 5' RACE reads; one entry per CDR3 protein. The table includes almost 1 million distinct CDR3 sequences, 45% to 60% detected once. The origin of this receptor is a woman aged 55-69 years in good health. Sequencing was done on a sample of blood. The J gene is TRBJ2-7, the V gene TRBV6-5; 13 bases agree with TRBD2. The DNA end favors TRBJ2-5, so the J call may be wrong. CDR3: CASRGLAGRETQYF. CDR3 bases: TGTGCCAGCCGGGGACTAGCGGGACGGGAGACCCAGTACTTC.